Listed here is a single T cell receptor (beta chain). Via MiXCR, TCRdb re-called the 5' RACE reads, giving one row per CDR3 protein. In the table there are more than 25,000 distinct CDR3 sequences, about 9.6% of which are singletons. The V and J ends lost 3 bases and 5 bases respectively, with 5 bases between them. In germline, CDR1 is DFQATT, CDR2 SNEGSKA (reference sequence). There are 10 residues in the CDR3. These data originate in a study of chronic HIV infection and antiretroviral therapy. This clonotype was obtained from an adult who had HIV and had not received antiretroviral therapy, or was an uninfected healthy control (not recorded which). The source material was peripheral blood. This chain connects TRBV20-1 to TRBJ2-7, with no clear D. CDR3 protein: CSASGDEQYF. The CDR3 region has the DNA TGCAGTGCTAGTGGCGACGAGCAGTACTTC.